This T cell receptor beta chain was documented in a study of T cell repertoires in cytomegalovirus infection. Across the whole study: It can be stated that public TCR beta signatures indicated CMV infection as well as a matching HLA type. Points from the study as a whole: Cumulative frequency of public TCR beta families picked out carriers of CMV plus the relevant HLA. There were HLA-C-restricted CMV-specific TCR beta clonotypes dominating the ex vivo response.

Germline V CDR1 and CDR2: DFQATT, SNEGSKA (reference sequence). This CDR3 comprises 16 residues. The germline V and J ends were trimmed by 2 bases and 8 bases, with 22 bases remaining between them. Via MiXCR, TCRdb re-called the reads, giving one row per CDR3 protein. The sample includes 500,000 to 600,000 distinct CDR3 sequences, approximately 15% seen only once; the top ten take 20% to 30%. Turning to this clonotype: Its target is unknown.

This chain connects TRBV20-1 to TRBJ2-1; tentatively, D is TRBD2 (5 bases). The clonotype was recovered from a human donor in good health (CMV status not recorded). Some clones in this sample may be carry-over from other donors' samples. The sequenced sample consisted of CD8+ T cells from PBMCs. The CDR3 nucleotides are TGCAGTGCTAGAAAGTCGGCGGGTCCACCCGGCGATGAGCAGTTCTTC. It translates to CSARKSAGPPGDEQFF.